Sequencing of this TCR beta chain was carried out in a study of T cells after yellow fever vaccination. Broader study findings: By day 5 rather than day 15, the secondary response had peaked, though it was weaker. Post-booster repertoires again held most primary-vaccination clones (roughly 96% CD4, around 90% CD8).

To note about this clonotype: Antigen unknown.

Germline V CDR1 and CDR2: SEHNR, FQNEAQ (reference sequence). Trimming took off 0 bases at V and 6 bases at J, with 19 bases between the two ends. The length of the CDR3 is 17 residues. TCRdb reprocessed the 5' RACE reads via MiXCR and lists one record per CDR3 protein. The repertoire holds 400,000 to 650,000 distinct CDR3 sequences, with just over 20% as singletons. The V call is TRBV7-9, the J call TRBJ2-3; D possibly corresponds to TRBD2 (7 bases). Sequencing used PBMCs, obtained roughly 20 days after the first yellow fever vaccination. This sequence was found in a man aged 18 to 29 who received the YFV17D yellow fever vaccine. The CDR3 here is CASSLAERGAGRDTQYF. The CDR3, as DNA: TGTGCCAGCAGCTTAGCGGAACGGGGGGCTGGCCGGGATACGCAGTATTTT. The full variable domain, in which reference TRBV7-9 and TRBJ2-3 provide the parts outside the CDR3, is DTGVSQNPRHKITKRGQNVTFRCDPISEHNRLYWYRQTLGQGPEFLTYFQNEAQLEKSRLLSDRFSAERPKGSFSTLEIQRTEQGDSAMYLCASSLAERGAGRDTQYFGPGTRLTVL.